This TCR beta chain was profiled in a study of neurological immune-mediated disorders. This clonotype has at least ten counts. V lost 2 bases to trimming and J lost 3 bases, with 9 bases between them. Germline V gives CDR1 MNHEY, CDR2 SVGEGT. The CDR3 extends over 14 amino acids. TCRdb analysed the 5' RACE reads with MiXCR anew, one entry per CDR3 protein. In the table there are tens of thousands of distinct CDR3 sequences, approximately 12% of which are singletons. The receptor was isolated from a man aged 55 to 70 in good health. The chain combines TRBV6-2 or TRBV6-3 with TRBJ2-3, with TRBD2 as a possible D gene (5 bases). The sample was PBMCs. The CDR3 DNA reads TGTGCCAGCAGTTACGTGGGAGCGACAGATACGCAGTATTTT. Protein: CASSYVGATDTQYF.